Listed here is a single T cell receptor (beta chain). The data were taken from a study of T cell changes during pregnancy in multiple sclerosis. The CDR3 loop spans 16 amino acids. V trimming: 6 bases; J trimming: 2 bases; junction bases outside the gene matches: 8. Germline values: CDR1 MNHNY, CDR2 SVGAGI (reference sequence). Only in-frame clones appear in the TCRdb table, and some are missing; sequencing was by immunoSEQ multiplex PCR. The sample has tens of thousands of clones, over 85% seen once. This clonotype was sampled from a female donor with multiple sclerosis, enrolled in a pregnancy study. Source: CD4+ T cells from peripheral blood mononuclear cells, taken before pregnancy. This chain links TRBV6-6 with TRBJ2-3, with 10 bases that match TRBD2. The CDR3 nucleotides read TGTGCCAGCAGACCGACTAGCGGGTTGGACACAGATACGCAGTATTTT. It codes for CASRPTSGLDTDTQYF.